The present T cell receptor beta chain was sequenced within a study of vaccination and CD4 T cells after COVID-19. Notes on the study in general: The median number of SARS-CoV-2-reactive clonotypes increased from about 20 to 38, a change that did not reach significance.

Sequencing of the DNA from cultured CD4+ T cells was carried out with the Oncomine TCR Beta short-read assay. TCRdb processed the PCR reads anew with MiXCR; each CDR3 protein has one entry. Of approximately 16,000 distinct CDR3 sequences listed, about 39% are singletons. Treatment noted: 10-day PBMC culture with coronavirus spike peptide pools or control peptides (ViraFEST assay). CDR1 and CDR2 (germline): DFQATT, SNEGSKA (reference sequence). The V end was cut by 4 bases, the J end by 4 bases, with 17 bases between. This CDR3 is built from 16 residues. This clonotype was counted only a few times. As yet, its antigen is unknown.

The chain has TRBV20-1 and TRBJ1-6; D uncertain. The sequence derives from a human donor who had recovered from COVID-19. Specimen: CD4+ T cells from blood, cultured in vitro. The CDR3 nucleotides read TGCAGTGCTACCCCACCCTCGGGATGGTATAATTCACCCCTCCACTTT. Encoded protein: CSATPPSGWYNSPLHF.